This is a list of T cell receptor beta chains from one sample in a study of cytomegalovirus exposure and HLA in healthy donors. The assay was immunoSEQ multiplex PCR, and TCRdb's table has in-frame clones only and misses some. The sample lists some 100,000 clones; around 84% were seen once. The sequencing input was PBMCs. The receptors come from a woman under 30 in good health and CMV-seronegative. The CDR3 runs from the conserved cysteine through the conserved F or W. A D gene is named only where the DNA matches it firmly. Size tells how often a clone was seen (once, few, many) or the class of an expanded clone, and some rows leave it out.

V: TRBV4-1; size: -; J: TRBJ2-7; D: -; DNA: TGCGCCAGCAGCCAGGGGGGTGTAAGCTACGAGCAGTACTTC; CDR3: CASSQGGVSYEQYF
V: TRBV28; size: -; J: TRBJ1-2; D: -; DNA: TGTGCCAGCAGACAAGAGCCAGGGGCGAACTATGGCTACACCTTC; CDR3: CASRQEPGANYGYTF
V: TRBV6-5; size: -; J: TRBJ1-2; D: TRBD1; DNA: TGTGCCAGCAGTTACTCGACTAGGACAGGGAATGGCTACACCTTC; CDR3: CASSYSTRTGNGYTF
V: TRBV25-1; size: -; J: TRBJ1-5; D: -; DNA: TGTGCCAGCAGTGAATATTCAGGGGAAGGTCAGCCCCAGCATTTT; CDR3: CASSEYSGEGQPQHF
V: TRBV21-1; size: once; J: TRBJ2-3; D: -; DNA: TGTGCCAGCAGTGGGCAGGGGAGCACAGATACGCAGTATTTT; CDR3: CASSGQGSTDTQYF
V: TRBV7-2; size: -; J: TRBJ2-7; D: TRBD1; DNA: TGTGCCAGCAGCTTAGGGGGGGACAGGGGGCGATACGAGCAGTACTTC; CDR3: CASSLGGDRGRYEQYF
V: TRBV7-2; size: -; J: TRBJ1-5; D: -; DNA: TGTGCCAGCAGCCCACGACCCGGGGGCAATCAGCCCCAGCATTTT; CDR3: CASSPRPGGNQPQHF
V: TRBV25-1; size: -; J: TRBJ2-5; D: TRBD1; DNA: TGTGCCAGCAGTGAATACGGGGCAGGGGGCGGGGAGACCCAGTACTTC; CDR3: CASSEYGAGGGETQYF
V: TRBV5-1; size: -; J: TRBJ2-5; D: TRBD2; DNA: TGCGCCAGCAGCCAACCGACTAGCGGGGGGTATTCTAATTCACAAGAGACCCAGTACTTC; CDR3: CASSQPTSGGYSNSQETQYF
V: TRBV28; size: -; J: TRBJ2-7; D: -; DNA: TGTGCCAGCAGTGCCCTCGGGACTGACAGCTCCTACGAGCAGTACTTC; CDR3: CASSALGTDSSYEQYF
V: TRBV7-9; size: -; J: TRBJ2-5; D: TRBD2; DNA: TGTGCCAGCAGCTCGGGACTAGACCAAGAGACCCAGTACTTC; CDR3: CASSSGLDQETQYF
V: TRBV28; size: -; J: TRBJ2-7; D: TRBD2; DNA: TGTGCCAGCAGGATAGCGGGAGGTTTTTACGAGCAGTACTTC; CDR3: CASRIAGGFYEQYF
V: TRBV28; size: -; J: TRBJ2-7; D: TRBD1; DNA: TGTGCCAGCAGTACCGGGACAGGGTTCTACGAGCAGTACTTC; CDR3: CASSTGTGFYEQYF
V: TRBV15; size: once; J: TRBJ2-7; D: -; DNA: TGTGCCACCAGCAGAGGCTTGGAGGGAACCTACGAGCAGTACTTC; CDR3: CATSRGLEGTYEQYF
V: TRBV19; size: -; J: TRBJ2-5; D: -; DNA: TGTGCCAGTAGTCCGGACATGGAAGAGACCCAGTACTTC; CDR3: CASSPDMEETQYF
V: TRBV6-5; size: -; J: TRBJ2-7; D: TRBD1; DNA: TGTGCCAGCAGTCATTCCGGACAGGGATACTACGAGCAGTACTTC; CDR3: CASSHSGQGYYEQYF
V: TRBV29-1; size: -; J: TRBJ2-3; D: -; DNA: TGCAGCGTTCTCTTGTGGTATCGGGCAGATACGCAGTATTTT; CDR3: CSVLLWYRADTQYF
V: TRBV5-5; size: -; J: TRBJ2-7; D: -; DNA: TGTGCCAGCAGCTTACGCGGCGGCTACGAGCAGTACTTC; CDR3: CASSLRGGYEQYF
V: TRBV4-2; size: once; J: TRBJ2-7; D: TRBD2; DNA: TGTGCCAGCAGCCCGACTAGCGGCAACTCCTACGAGCAGTACTTC; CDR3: CASSPTSGNSYEQYF
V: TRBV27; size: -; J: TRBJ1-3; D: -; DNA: TGTGCCAGCAGCCTTAAGAGCTCTGGAAACACCATATATTTT; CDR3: CASSLKSSGNTIYF
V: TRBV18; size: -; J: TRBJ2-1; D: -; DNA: TGTGCCAGCTCACCTGGGACTTCACCCTACAATGAGCAGTTCTTC; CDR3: CASSPGTSPYNEQFF
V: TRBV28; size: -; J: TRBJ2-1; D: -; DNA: TGTGCCAGCATTTTCTCGGGCAAAACGGGGTACAATGAGCAGTTCTTC; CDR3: CASIFSGKTGYNEQFF
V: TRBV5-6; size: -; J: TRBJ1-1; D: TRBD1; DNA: TGTGCCAGCAGCTGGGGACAGCGGACTGAAGCTTTCTTT; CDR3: CASSWGQRTEAFF
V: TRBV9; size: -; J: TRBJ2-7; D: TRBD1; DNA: TGTGCCAGCAGCGTAGGGGGGACAGGTCCCTACGAGCAGTACTTC; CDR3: CASSVGGTGPYEQYF
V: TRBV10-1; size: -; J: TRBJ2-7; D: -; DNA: TGCGCCAGCGATGGAGGGGACGGGCCCGACTACGAGCAGTACTTC; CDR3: CASDGGDGPDYEQYF
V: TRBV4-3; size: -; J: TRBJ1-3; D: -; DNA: TGCGCCAGCAGCCAAGATACGGGGGGCTCTGGAAACACCATATATTTT; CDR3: CASSQDTGGSGNTIYF
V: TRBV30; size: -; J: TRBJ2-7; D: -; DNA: TGTGCCTGGAGTGTTGGCAACCCGTACGAGCAGTACTTC; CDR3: CAWSVGNPYEQYF
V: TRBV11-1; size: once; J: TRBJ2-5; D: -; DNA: TGTGCCAGCAGCACACCCCGGGGGGGAGACAGGGTTGGGCAAGAGACCCAGTACTTC; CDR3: CASSTPRGGDRVGQETQYF
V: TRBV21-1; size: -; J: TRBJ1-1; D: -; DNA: TGTGCCAGCGGAACGATATCCGGGACAGGGGCTGAAGCTTTCTTT; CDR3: CASGTISGTGAEAFF
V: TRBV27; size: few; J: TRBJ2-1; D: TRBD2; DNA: TGTGCCAGCAGTTCCCCGGGACTAGCGGTTCACAATGAGCAGTTCTTC; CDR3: CASSSPGLAVHNEQFF
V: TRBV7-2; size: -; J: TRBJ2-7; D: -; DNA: TGTGCCAGCAGCTTAGCCGGTTCGGTAAGCTCCTACGAGCAGTACTTC; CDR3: CASSLAGSVSSYEQYF
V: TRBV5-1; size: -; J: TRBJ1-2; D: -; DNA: TGCGCCAGCAGCCCGGGGGACGGACTTAACTATGGCTACACCTTC; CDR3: CASSPGDGLNYGYTF
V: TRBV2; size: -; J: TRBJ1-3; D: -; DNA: TGTGCCAGCAGTTTTGACAAGGCCGTTTCTGGAAACACCATATATTTT; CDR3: CASSFDKAVSGNTIYF
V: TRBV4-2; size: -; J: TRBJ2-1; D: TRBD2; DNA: TGTGCCAGCAGCCAATCCGGGACTAGCGGGAGCGATGAGCAGTTCTTC; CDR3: CASSQSGTSGSDEQFF
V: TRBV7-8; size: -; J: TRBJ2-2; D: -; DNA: TGTGCCAGCAGCTTAGCGGCCGGGACCGGGGAGCTGTTTTTT; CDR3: CASSLAAGTGELFF
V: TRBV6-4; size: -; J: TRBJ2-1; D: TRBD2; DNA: TGTGCCAGCAGCCCAGCGGGGGGGGAGAACAATGAGCAGTTCTTC; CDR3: CASSPAGGENNEQFF
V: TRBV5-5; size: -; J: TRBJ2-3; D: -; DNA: TGTGCCAGCAGCGGCAGGGGAAGGGGGAGTACAGATACGCAGTATTTT; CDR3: CASSGRGRGSTDTQYF
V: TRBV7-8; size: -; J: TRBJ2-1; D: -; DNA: TGTGCCAGCAGCTCACAAATTTTCGCGGGAAGGGAGAATGAGCAGTTCTTC; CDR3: CASSSQIFAGRENEQFF
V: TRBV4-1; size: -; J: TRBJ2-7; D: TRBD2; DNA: TGCGCCAGCAGCCCGGGACCGGGACTAGCCGTATTC; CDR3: CASSPGPGLAVF
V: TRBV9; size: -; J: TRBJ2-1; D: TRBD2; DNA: TGTGCCAGCAGCGTAGATAGCGGGGGGGCGGGAAATGAGCAGTTCTTC; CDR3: CASSVDSGGAGNEQFF
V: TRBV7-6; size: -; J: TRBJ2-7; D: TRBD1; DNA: TGTGCCAGCAGCTTTGGGACAGGGTACGAGCAGTACTTC; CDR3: CASSFGTGYEQYF
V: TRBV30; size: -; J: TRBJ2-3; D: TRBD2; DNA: TGTGCCTTAGCGGGTTTTAGCACAGATACGCAGTATTTT; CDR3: CALAGFSTDTQYF
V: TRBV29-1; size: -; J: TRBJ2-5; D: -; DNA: TGCAGCGTTGATCGAGGGCGCCAAGAGACCCAGTACTTC; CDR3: CSVDRGRQETQYF
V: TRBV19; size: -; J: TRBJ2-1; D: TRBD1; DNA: TGTGCCAGTAGTATGGGGACAGCCTACAATGAGCAGTTCTTC; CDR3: CASSMGTAYNEQFF
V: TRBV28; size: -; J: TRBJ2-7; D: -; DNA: TGTGCCAGCAGAACCGGGACTCAATACGAGCAGTACTTC; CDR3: CASRTGTQYEQYF
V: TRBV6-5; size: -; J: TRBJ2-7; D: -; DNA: TGTGCCAGCAGAACTCCTTCCCCCGCGCACGAGCAGTACTTC; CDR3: CASRTPSPAHEQYF
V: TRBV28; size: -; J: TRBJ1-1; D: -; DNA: TGTGCCAGCAGTCCCCCGACAAGGAACACTGAAGCTTTCTTT; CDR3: CASSPPTRNTEAFF
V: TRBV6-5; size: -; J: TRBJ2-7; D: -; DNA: TGTGCCAGCAGTTACTCGTCTGGGCCAACCTACGAGCAGTACTTC; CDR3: CASSYSSGPTYEQYF
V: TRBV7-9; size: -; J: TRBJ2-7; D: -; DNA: TGTGCCAGCAGTCCATGGGGACAAGGGCTCTCCTACGAGCAGTACTTC; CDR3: CASSPWGQGLSYEQYF
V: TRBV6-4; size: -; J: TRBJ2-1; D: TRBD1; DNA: TGTGCCAGCAGTCGTGGACAGGGGGCTGGGGATGAGCAGTTCTTC; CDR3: CASSRGQGAGDEQFF